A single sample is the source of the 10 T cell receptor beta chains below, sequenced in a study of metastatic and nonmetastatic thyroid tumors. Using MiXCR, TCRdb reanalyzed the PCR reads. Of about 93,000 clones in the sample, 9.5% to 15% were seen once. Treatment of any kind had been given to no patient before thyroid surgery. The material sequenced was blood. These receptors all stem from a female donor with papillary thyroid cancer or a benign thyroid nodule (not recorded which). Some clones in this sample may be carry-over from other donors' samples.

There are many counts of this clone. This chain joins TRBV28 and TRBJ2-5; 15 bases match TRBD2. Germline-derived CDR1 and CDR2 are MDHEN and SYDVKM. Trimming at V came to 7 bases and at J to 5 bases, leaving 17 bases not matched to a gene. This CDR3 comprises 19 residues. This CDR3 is CASTLFPGLAGGGLETQYF. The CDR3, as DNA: TGTGCCAGCACCCTTTTCCCCGGACTAGCGGGAGGGGGTCTGGAGACCCAGTACTTC.

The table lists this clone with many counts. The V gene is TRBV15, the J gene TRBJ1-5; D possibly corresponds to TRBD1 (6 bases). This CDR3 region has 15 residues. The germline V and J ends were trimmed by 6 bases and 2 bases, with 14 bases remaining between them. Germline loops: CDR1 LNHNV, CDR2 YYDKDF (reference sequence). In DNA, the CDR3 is TGTGCCACCAGGCCCGACAGGTTGGGCAATCAGCCCCAGCATTTT. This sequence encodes CATRPDRLGNQPQHF. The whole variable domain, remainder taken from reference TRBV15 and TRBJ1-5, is DAMVIQNPRYQVTQFGKPVTLSCSQTLNHNVMYWYQQKSSQAPKLLFHYYDKDFNNEADTPDNFQSRRPNTSFCFLDIRSPGLGDTAMYLCATRPDRLGNQPQHFGDGTRLSIL.

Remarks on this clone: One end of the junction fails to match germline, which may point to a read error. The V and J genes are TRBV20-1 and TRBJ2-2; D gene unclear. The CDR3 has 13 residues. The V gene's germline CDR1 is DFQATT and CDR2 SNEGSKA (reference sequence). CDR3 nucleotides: TGCAATGCTAGAGGATACTCTACCGGGGAGCTGTTTTTT. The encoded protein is CNARGYSTGELFF.

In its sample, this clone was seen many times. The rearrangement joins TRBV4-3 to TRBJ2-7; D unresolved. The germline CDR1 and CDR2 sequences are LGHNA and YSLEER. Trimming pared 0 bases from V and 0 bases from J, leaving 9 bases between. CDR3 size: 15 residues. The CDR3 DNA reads TGCGCCAGCAGCCAAGATGCGGTCAGCTCCTACGAGCAGTACTTC. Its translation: CASSQDAVSSYEQYF.

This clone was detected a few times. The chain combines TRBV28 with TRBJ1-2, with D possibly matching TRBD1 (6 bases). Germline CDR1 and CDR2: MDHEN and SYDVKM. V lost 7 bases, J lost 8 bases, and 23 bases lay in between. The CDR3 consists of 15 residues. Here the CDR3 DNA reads TGTGCCAGCATCCCTATGGTACAGGGAGAGGCCGGCTACACCTTC. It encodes CASIPMVQGEAGYTF.

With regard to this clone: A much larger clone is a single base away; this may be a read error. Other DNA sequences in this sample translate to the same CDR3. The CDR3 DNA reads TGTGCCAGCAGTCCTGGACTAGCGGGGGGGATAGAGACCCAGTACTTC. It specifies CASSPGLAGGIETQYF. V gene TRBV6-4 combines with J gene TRBJ2-5, with 15 bases fitting TRBD2. CDR3 length: 16 residues. The trim removed 5 bases at V and 4 bases at J, leaving 5 bases unmatched. Germline CDR1 reads MRHNA; CDR2 reads SNTAGT.

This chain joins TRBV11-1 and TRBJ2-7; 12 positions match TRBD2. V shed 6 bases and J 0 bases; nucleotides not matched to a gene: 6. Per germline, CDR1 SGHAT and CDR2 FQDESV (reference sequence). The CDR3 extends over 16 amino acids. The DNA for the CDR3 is TGTGCCAGCAGTTATGGACTAGCGGGAAGCTCCTACGAGCAGTACTTC. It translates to CASSYGLAGSSYEQYF.

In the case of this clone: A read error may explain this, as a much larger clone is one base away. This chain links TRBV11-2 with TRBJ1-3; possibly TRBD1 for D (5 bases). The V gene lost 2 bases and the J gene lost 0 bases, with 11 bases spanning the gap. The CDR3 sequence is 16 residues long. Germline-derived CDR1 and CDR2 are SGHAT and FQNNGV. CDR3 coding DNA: TGTGCCAGCAGCTTAATTGGGGCCAACTCTGGAAACACCATATATTTT. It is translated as CASSLIGANSGNTIYF.

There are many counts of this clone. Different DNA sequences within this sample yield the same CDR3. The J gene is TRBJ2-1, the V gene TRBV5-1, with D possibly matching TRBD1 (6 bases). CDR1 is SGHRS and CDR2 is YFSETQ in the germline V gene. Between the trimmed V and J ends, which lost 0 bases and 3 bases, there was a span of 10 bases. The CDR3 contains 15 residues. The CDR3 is CASSLGAGDYNEQFF. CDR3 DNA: TGCGCCAGCAGCTTGGGCGCAGGGGACTACAATGAGCAGTTCTTC.

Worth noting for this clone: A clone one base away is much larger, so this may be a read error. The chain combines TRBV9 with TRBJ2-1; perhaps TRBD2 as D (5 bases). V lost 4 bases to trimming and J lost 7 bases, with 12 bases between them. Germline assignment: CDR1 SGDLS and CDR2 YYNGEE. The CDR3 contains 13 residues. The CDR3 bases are TGTGCCAGCAGCTTCTACGGGGAAAATGAGCAGTTCTTC. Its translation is CASSFYGENEQFF.